This T cell receptor beta chain came from a study of T cell responses to AZD1222 COVID-19 vaccine (dated by TCRdb to the early 2020s). The study in broad terms: AZD1222 recipients whose second dose came at about 4 weeks and those whose second dose came at about 12 weeks were combined into one group, since spike-specific TCR depth and breadth did not differ between the two schedules. TCR sequencing covered over 230 trial participants: roughly 200 given two doses of AZD1222 and around 26 given two doses of MenACWY control vaccine. Trial participants were enrolled by age into 18-55, 56-69 and 70-plus year subgroups, with roughly 160, 29 and 62 TCR-sequenced participants respectively. General conclusions and limits of the study: Reportedly, almost half of the unique spike-specific TCRs recognized epitopes lying outside the regions that are mutated in the B.1.351 and B.1.1.7 variants. Participants were mostly white British and included more females than males, and it was suggested by the authors that clonal diversity may have been underestimated. In the small 56-69-year group, the increase in depth fell short of significance, most likely because of low power. After two AZD1222 doses, spike-specific TCR breadth and depth were significantly higher than at day 0 and than in MenACWY recipients. Conclusions about previously exposed vaccinees are limited, since just six or seven AZD1222 recipients were seropositive for SARS-CoV-2 at baseline. The whole spike protein was spanned by vaccine-associated CD4 TCRs, and dominant responses were seen in regions 160-218 and 743-854. Because no day 14 peak-response samples were available, the repertoires could be characterized only after the peak T cell response.

In the case of this clone: Which antigen it targets is not known. The input lacks base qualities; no much larger clone sits a single base away.

As encoded in the germline V gene (reference sequence), CDR1 is SEHNR while CDR2 is FQNEAQ. From cysteine to phenylalanine, the CDR3 is 14 amino acids long. The DNA shown is the 42-base CDR3, in frame from base 1. Deletion took 1 base off V and 10 bases off J, with a span of 16 bases between the germline ends. The CDR3 regions of human TCRbeta chains were subjected to immunosequencing. The study's processing was this. TCRs in the repertoires were compared against a reference library of SARS-CoV-2-specific TCRs that had been generated with the MIRA antigen-specificity platform. Breadth was defined as the fraction of unique TCRs that were SARS-CoV-2-associated. Depth was defined as the fraction of total T cells that were SARS-CoV-2-associated. Each spike-specific TCR was assigned to its reactive spike region and to a CD4 or CD8 class using the MIRA data. Log10-transformed breadth and depth values were compared by one-way ANOVA with Sidak's multiple comparisons tests. TCRdb limited this immuneACCESS table to in-frame rearrangements with V and J called. A share of clones is missing; checked studies link under half to unresolved V genes, and the rest is unexplained. V and J calls and clone size are given by that table; D and trimming were obtained from the DNA. This sample is represented by about 130,000 clones; just over 90% of them were singletons. 6% to 7.5% of the sample lies in the top ten.

Per the publication, the time point label means: baseline before first vaccination. The vaccinee samples were drawn from two UK trials, COV001 and COV002, one of which was a single-blind randomized controlled phase 2/3 trial testing AZD1222 (ChAdOx1 nCoV-19) in healthy adults. Trial participant PBMC samples were collected at day 0 and day 28 after the second dose for TCRbeta chain sequencing. The V and J genes are TRBV7-9 and TRBJ1-2, with no D gene named confidently. The clonotype was recovered from an adult in good health. Material: peripheral blood, obtained on day 0 of AZD1222 vaccination. The nucleotides read TGTGCCAGCAGCTTAGGGGGAGGTTATGATGACTACACCTTC. Translated, this is CASSLGGGYDDYTF.